This T cell receptor (beta chain) appears in the sequencing data of a study of identical twins. TCRdb recomputed calls from the 5' RACE reads with MiXCR, one row per CDR3 protein. The data show 600,000 to 850,000 distinct CDR3 sequences, roughly 18% seen once. About this clonotype: What it binds is unknown.

Germline V gene data show CDR1 as SGHRS and CDR2 as YFSETQ. V gave up 5 bases and J gave up 4 bases, with 12 bases separating them. This CDR3 comprises 14 residues. The study's findings and limits: Carriage of fewer insertions was seen in abundant cord blood beta clonotypes, whereas memory repertoires showed none. A partial confounding effect on zero-insertion analyses could come from invariant MAIT and iNKT cells.

These data are also associated with another study on T cells expressing NK-cell markers. From that study: Leadership of the CD3+CD56-NKG2C+ fraction also belonged to these clonotypes in four donors.

The specimen was PBMCs. This receptor was taken from a woman under 30 in good health. The chain joins TRBV5-1 to TRBJ2-2; D is undetermined. The chain's CDR3 is CASSALPVTGELFF. The CDR3 DNA reads TGCGCCAGCAGTGCCCTCCCGGTCACCGGGGAGCTGTTTTTT.